This entry is about one T cell receptor (beta chain). The antigen remains undetermined. This entry is derived from a study of T cells after yellow fever vaccination. Study-level points and caveats: Clones that expanded after primary vaccination mostly reappeared after the booster (96% CD4, about 91% CD8).

TCRdb fed the 5' RACE reads into MiXCR, producing one record per CDR3 protein. The sample includes roughly 330,000 distinct CDR3 sequences, 3% to 4.5% of them seen just once. The receptor comes from a man younger than 35 who received the YFV17D yellow fever vaccine. Sequencing was performed on PBMCs, taken 5 days after the yellow fever booster vaccination.

CDR3 protein: CAWSVLQYTEAFF. CDR3 DNA sequence: TGTGCCTGGAGTGTACTCCAGTACACTGAAGCTTTCTTT. The chain uses TRBV30 and TRBJ1-1; D call uncertain. CDR3 size: 13 residues. V gave up 0 bases and J gave up 3 bases, with 8 bases separating them. Per germline, CDR1 GTSNPN and CDR2 SVGIG (reference sequence).